Below, one T cell receptor (beta chain) is given with its context. The CDR3 totals 11 residues. Germline assignment: CDR1 MNHEY and CDR2 SVGAGI. V was pared by 2 bases and J by 5 bases, with 3 bases between. The method was immunoSEQ multiplex PCR; TCRdb's version includes in-frame clones alone and lacks a portion of them. The sample carries about 28,000 clones, roughly 91% recorded once. This entry comes from a study of control samples from healthy donors and cancer patients. The origin of this receptor is a man aged 50 to 60 with lung cancer. This chain connects TRBV6-5 to TRBJ2-5; no firm D call. Sequencing was done on a sample of PBMCs. The CDR3 here is CASSYGETQYF. CDR3 sequence (DNA): TGTGCCAGCAGTTACGGGGAGACCCAGTACTTC.